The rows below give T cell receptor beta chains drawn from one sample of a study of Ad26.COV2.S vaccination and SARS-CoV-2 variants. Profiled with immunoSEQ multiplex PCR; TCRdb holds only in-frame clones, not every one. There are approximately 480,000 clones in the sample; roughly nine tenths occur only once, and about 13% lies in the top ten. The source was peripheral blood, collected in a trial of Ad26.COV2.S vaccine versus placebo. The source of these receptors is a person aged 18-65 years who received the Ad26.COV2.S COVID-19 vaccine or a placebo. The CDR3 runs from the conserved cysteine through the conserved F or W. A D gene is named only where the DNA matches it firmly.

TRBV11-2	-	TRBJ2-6	CASSSTTSGANVLTF
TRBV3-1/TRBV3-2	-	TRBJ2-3	CASSPGDSYTDTQYF
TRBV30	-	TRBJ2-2	CAWSLTGELFF
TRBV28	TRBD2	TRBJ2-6	CASRPAGGLYTNVLTF
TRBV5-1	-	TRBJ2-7	CASSDGAAEQYF
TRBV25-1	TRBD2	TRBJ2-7	CASSGSGRGEQYF
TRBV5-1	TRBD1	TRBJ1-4	CASSFRGQPNEKLFF
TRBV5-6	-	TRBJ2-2	CASSRGPANTGELFF
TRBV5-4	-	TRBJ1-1	CASSLERVGANTEAFF
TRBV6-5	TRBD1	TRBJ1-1	CATVGQASVGTEAFF